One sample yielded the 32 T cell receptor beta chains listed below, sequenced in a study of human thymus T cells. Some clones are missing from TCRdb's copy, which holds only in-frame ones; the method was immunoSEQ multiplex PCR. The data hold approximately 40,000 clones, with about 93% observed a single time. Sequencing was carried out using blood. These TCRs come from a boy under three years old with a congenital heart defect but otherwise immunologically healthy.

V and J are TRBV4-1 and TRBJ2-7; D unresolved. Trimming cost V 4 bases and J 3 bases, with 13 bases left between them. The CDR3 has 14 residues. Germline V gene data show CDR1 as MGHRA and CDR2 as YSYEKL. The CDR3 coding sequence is TGCGCCAGCAGCCTTGTCAGCCCCGACTACGAGCAGTACTTC. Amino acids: CASSLVSPDYEQYF.

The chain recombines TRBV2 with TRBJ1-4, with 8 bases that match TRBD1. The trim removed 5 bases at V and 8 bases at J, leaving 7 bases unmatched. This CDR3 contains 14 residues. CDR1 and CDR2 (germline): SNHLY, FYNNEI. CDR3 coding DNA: TGTGCCAGCAGTCGACAGGGGTTGAAGGAAAAACTGTTTTTT. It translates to CASSRQGLKEKLFF.

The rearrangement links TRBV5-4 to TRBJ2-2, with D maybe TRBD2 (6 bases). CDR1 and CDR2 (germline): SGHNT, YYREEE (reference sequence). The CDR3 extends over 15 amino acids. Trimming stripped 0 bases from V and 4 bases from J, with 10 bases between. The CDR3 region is CASSLGLGPTGELFF. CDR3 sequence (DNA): TGTGCCAGCAGCTTGGGACTAGGGCCCACCGGGGAGCTGTTTTTT. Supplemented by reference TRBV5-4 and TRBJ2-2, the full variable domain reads ETGVTQSPTHLIKTRGQQVTLRCSSQSGHNTVSWYQQALGQGPQFIFQYYREEENGRGNFPPRFSGLQFPNYSSELNVNALELDDSALYLCASSLGLGPTGELFFGEGSRLTVL.

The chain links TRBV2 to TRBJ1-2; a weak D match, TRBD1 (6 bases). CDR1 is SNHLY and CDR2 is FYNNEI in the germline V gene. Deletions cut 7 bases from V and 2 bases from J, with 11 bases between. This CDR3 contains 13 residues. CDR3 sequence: CASTPTGNYGYTF. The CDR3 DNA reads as TGTGCCAGCACCCCAACAGGGAACTATGGCTACACCTTC.

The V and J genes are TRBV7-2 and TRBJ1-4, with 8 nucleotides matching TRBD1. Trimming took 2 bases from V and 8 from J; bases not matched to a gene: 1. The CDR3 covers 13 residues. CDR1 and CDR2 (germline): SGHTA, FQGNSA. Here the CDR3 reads CASSLTGGEKLFF. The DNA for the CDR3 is TGTGCCAGCAGCTTAACAGGGGGGGAAAAACTGTTTTTT.

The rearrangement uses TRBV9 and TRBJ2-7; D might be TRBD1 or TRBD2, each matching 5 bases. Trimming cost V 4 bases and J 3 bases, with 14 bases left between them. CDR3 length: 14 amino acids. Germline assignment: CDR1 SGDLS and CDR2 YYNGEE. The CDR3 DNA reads TGTGCCAGCAGCCGGGACGTACCCCACTACGAGCAGTACTTC. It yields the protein CASSRDVPHYEQYF.

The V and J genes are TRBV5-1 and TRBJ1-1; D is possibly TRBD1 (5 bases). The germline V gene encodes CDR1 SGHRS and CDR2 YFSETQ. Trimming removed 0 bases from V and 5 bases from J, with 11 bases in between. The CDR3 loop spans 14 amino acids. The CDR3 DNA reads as TGCGCCAGCAGCTTGGGATGGGGCGGGACTGAAGCTTTCTTT. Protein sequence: CASSLGWGGTEAFF.

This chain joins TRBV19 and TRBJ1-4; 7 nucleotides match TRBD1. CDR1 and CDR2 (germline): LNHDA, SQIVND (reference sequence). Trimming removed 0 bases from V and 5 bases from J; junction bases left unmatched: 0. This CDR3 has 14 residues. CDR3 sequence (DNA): TGTGCCAGTAGTATAGACAGGGGGAATGAAAAACTGTTTTTT. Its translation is CASSIDRGNEKLFF.

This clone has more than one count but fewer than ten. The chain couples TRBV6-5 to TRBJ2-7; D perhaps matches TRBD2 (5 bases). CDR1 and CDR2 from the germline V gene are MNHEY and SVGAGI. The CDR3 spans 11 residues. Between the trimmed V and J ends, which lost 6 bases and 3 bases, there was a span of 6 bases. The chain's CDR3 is CASSRDYEQYF. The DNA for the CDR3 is TGTGCCAGCAGCCGGGACTACGAGCAGTACTTC.

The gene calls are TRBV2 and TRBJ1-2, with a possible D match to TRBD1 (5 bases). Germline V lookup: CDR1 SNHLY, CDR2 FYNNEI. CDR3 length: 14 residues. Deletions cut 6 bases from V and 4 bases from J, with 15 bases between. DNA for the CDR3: TGTGCCAGCAGGCAGCCTGGAGGGGTCTATGGCTACACCTTC. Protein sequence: CASRQPGGVYGYTF.

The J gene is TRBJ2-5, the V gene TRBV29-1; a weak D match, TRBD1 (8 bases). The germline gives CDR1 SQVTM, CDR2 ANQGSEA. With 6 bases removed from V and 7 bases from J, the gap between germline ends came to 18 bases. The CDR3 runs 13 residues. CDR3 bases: TGCAGCGTCGAGAACAGGGGGGGAGGGACCCAGTACTTC. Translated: CSVENRGGGTQYF.

The CDR3 DNA sequence: TGCGCCAGCAGCCAAGAAGGCAGGGGAAACTATGGCTACACCTTC. Amino acids: CASSQEGRGNYGYTF. V and J are TRBV4-3 and TRBJ1-2, with TRBD1 as a possible D gene (6 bases). This CDR3 has 15 amino acids. V dropped 0 bases and J dropped 2 bases, with 10 bases sitting between them. Germline CDR1 reads LGHNA; CDR2 reads YSLEER.

CDR3 sequence: CASSRGQGLNYGYTF. CDR3 bases: TGTGCCAGCAGCCGTGGACAGGGACTTAACTATGGCTACACCTTC. The chain uses TRBV5-8 and TRBJ1-2, with TRBD1 identical over 8 bases. V was pared by 4 bases and J by 1 base, with 6 bases of the junction left unmatched. The CDR3 contains 15 residues. CDR1 and CDR2 from the germline V gene are SGHTS and YDEGEE.

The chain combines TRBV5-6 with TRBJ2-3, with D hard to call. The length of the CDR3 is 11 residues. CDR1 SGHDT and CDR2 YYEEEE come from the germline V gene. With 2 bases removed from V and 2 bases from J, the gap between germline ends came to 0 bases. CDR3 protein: CASSFTDTQYF. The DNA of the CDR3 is TGTGCCAGCAGCTTCACAGATACGCAGTATTTT.

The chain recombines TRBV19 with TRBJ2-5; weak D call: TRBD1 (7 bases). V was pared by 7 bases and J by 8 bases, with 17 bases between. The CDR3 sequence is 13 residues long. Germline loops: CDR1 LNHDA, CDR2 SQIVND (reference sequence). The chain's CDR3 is CASTGQEGFTQYF. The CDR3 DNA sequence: TGTGCCAGTACCGGACAGGAGGGGTTCACCCAGTACTTC.

The CDR3 bases are TGTGCCAGCAGTGACCGCAGGGTCAATCAGCCCCAGCATTTT. Translated: CASSDRRVNQPQHF. The chain combines TRBV6-4 with TRBJ1-5, with D possibly TRBD1 on 5 matching bases. V lost 2 bases and J lost 3, with 8 bases in between. The CDR3 covers 14 residues. Germline-derived CDR1 and CDR2 are MRHNA and SNTAGT.

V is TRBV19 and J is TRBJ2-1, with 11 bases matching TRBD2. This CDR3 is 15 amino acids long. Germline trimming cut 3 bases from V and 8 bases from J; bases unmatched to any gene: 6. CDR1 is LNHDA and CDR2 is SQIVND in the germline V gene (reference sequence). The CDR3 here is CASSIRTSGPDEQFF. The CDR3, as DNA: TGTGCCAGTAGTATCCGGACTAGCGGGCCCGATGAGCAGTTCTTC.

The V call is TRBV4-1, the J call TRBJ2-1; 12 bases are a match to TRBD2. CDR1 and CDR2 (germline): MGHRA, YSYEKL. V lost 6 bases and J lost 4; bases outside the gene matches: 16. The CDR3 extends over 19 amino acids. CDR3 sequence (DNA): TGCGCCAGCAGAGTCGTATTTTTTACCGGACTAGCGGGGTACAATGAGCAGTTCTTC. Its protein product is CASRVVFFTGLAGYNEQFF.

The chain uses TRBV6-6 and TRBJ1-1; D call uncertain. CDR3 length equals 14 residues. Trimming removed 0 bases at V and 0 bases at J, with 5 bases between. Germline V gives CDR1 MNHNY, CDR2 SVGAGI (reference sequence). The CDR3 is CASSYSGMNTEAFF. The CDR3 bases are TGTGCCAGCAGTTACTCAGGGATGAACACTGAAGCTTTCTTT.

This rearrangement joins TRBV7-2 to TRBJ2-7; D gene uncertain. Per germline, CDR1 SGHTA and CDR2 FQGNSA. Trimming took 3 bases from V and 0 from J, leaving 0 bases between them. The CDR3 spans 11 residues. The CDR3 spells CASSFSYEQYF. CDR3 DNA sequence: TGTGCCAGCAGCTTCTCCTACGAGCAGTACTTC.

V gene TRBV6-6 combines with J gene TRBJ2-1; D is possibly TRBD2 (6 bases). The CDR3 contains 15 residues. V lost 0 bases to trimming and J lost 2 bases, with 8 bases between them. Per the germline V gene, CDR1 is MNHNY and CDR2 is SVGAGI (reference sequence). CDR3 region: CASSYSGGAYNEQFF. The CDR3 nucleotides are TGTGCCAGCAGTTACTCCGGGGGAGCCTACAATGAGCAGTTCTTC.

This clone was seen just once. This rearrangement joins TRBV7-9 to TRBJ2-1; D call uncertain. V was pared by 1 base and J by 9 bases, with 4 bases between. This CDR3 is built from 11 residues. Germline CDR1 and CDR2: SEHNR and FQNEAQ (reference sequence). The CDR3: CASSLGAEQFF. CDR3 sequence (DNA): TGTGCCAGCAGCTTAGGCGCTGAGCAGTTCTTC. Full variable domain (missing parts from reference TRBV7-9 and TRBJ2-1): DTGVSQNPRHKITKRGQNVTFRCDPISEHNRLYWYRQTLGQGPEFLTYFQNEAQLEKSRLLSDRFSAERPKGSFSTLEIQRTEQGDSAMYLCASSLGAEQFFGPGTRLTVL.

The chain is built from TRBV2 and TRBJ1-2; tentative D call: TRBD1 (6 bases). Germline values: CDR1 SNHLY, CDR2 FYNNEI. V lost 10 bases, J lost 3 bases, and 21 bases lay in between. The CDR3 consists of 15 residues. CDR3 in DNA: TGTGCCACCTTTGGAGGGGGGGCGCGGGACTATGGCTACACCTTC. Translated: CATFGGGARDYGYTF. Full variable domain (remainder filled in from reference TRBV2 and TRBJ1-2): EPEVTQTPSHQVTQMGQEVILRCVPISNHLYFYWYRQILGQKVEFLVSFYNNEISEKSEIFDDQFSVERPDGSNFTLKIRSTKLEDSAMYFCATFGGGARDYGYTFGSGTRLTVV.

The CDR3 loop is CASSFYSLANTGELFF. CDR3 sequence (DNA): TGTGCCAGCAGCTTCTACAGTCTCGCGAACACCGGGGAGCTGTTTTTT. The rearrangement uses TRBV7-8 and TRBJ2-2; D is uncertain. Germline CDR1 reads SGHVS; CDR2 reads FQNEAQ. The CDR3 loop spans 16 amino acids. V lost 3 bases, J lost 0 bases, and 11 bases lay in between.

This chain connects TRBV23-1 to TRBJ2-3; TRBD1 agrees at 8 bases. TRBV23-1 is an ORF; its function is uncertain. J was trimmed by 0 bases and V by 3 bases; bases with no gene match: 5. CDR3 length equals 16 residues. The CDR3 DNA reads TGCGCCAGCAGTCACCCCGGACAGGGAAGCACAGATACGCAGTATTTT. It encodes CASSHPGQGSTDTQYF.

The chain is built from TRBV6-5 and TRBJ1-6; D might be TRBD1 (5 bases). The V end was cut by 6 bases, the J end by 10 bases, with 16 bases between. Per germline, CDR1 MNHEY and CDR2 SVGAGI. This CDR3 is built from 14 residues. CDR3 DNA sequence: TGTGCCAGCAGCCAATCCGGGAGGGGATCACCCCTCCACTTT. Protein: CASSQSGRGSPLHF.

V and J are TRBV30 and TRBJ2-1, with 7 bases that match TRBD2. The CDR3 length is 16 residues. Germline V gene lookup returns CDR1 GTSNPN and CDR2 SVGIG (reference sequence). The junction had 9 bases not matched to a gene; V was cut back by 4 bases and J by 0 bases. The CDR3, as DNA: TGTGCCTGGAAACTCGCGGGGGTTTTCTCCTACAATGAGCAGTTCTTC. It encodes CAWKLAGVFSYNEQFF.

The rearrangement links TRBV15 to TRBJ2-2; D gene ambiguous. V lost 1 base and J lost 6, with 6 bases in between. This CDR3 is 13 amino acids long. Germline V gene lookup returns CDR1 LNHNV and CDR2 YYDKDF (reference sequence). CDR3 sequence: CATSRGGPGELFF. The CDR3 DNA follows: TGTGCCACCAGCAGAGGAGGTCCCGGGGAGCTGTTTTTT.

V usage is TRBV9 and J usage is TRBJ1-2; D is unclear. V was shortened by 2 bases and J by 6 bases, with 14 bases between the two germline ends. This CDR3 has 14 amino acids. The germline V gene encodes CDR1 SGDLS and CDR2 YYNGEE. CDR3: CASSVQDPQDGYTF. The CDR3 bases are TGTGCCAGCAGCGTTCAAGACCCTCAGGATGGCTACACCTTC.

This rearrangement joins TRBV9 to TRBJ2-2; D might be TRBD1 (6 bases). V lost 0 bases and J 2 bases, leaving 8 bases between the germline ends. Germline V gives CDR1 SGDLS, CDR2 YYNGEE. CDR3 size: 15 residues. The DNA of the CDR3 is TGTGCCAGCAGCGTAGTAGGGGGTAACACCGGGGAGCTGTTTTTT. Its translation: CASSVVGGNTGELFF.

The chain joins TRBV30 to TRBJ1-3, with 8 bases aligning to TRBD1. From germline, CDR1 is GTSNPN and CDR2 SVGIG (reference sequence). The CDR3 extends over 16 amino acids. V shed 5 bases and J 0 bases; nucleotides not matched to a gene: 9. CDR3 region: CAWDRGSTHSGNTIYF. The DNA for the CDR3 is TGTGCCTGGGACAGGGGTTCAACACACTCTGGAAACACCATATATTTT.

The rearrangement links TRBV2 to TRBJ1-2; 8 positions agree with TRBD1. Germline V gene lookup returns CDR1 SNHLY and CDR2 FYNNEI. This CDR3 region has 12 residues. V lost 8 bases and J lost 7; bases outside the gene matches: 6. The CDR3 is CASVQGAGGYTF. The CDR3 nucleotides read TGTGCCAGCGTTCAGGGGGCAGGTGGCTACACCTTC.